This entry lists 11 T cell receptor beta chains sequenced from one sample in a study of blood T cells in healthy people across ages. Primed by a sample-barcoded 5' primer and a J-beta primer mix, a second PCR proceeded for roughly 7 to 11 cycles. TCRdb itself ran the 5' RACE reads through MiXCR, one entry per CDR3 protein. The profile shows 650,000 to 1,000,000 distinct CDR3 sequences, around 34% of them singletons. Sequenced: blood. These receptors all stem from a man aged 18 to 35 in good health.

This clonotype was detected ten times or more. V is TRBV28 and J is TRBJ2-3, with D hard to call. CDR1 MDHEN and CDR2 SYDVKM come from the germline V gene. V lost 5 bases to trimming and J lost 6 bases, with 9 bases between them. The CDR3 runs 12 residues. CDR3 region: CASSKGRDTQYF. CDR3 sequence (DNA): TGTGCCAGCAGTAAGGGTAGGGATACGCAGTATTTT.

This clonotype has only a few counts. This sequence joins TRBV5-5 and TRBJ2-4, with unresolved D. Germline CDR1 and CDR2: SGHKS and YYEKEE (reference sequence). V was pared by 2 bases and J by 0 bases, with 12 bases between. The CDR3 totals 16 residues. The CDR3 loop reads CASSLAGRRAKNIQYF. The DNA of the CDR3 is TGTGCCAGCAGCTTAGCCGGACGAAGAGCCAAAAACATTCAGTACTTC.

This clonotype occurred many times. The rearrangement uses TRBV5-1 and TRBJ1-5; D unclear. V was pared by 1 base and J by 0 bases, with 8 bases between. In germline, CDR1 is SGHRS, CDR2 YFSETQ. The CDR3 length is 15 residues. The CDR3 DNA is TGCGCCAGCAGCTTGTCGGGGATTAGCAATCAGCCCCAGCATTTT. Translated, it gives CASSLSGISNQPQHF.

This clonotype was recorded a few times. This rearrangement joins TRBV12-3 or TRBV12-4 to TRBJ2-1; D is possibly TRBD2 (6 bases). The DNA end is more similar to TRBJ2-7, so the J call may be wrong. This CDR3 spans 15 amino acids. CDR3 in DNA: TGTGCCAGCAGTGTATCCGGGACTCTGGGCAATGAGCAGTACTTC. Translated: CASSVSGTLGNEQYF.

The genes are TRBV12-3 or TRBV12-4 and TRBJ2-1; D perhaps matches TRBD1 (5 bases). The CDR3 consists of 11 residues. Trimming shortened V by 5 bases and J by 9 bases, and 8 bases separated the two germline ends. The CDR3 is CASSGACEQFF. The CDR3 DNA sequence: TGTGCCAGCAGTGGGGCTTGTGAGCAGTTCTTC.

This chain connects TRBV10-3 to TRBJ2-1; D is unresolved. Trimming removed 8 bases at V and 8 bases at J, with 10 bases between. Germline V gene sequence: CDR1 ENHRY, CDR2 SYGVKD. The CDR3 is 11 amino acids. CDR3 sequence: CAILGNDEQFF. The CDR3, as DNA: TGTGCCATCTTGGGAAATGATGAGCAGTTCTTC.

This clonotype was seen a handful of times. V is TRBV6-8 and J is TRBJ1-2; D uncertain. The CDR3 totals 12 residues. Trimming stripped 8 bases from V and 5 bases from J, with 12 bases between. CDR1 is MNHGY, CDR2 SAAAGT, per germline. This CDR3 is CASQNREYGYTF. CDR3 in DNA: TGTGCCAGCCAGAATCGAGAGTATGGCTACACCTTC.

This clonotype has at least ten counts. The V and J genes are TRBV7-6 and TRBJ2-1; 7 bases map to TRBD2. Trimming cost V 2 bases and J 10 bases; bases outside gene matches: 8. The germline V gene encodes CDR1 SGHVS and CDR2 FNYEAQ. The CDR3 runs to 14 residues. The CDR3 sequence: CASSLRGGGREQFF. CDR3 coding DNA: TGTGCCAGCAGCTTAAGGGGCGGGGGAAGGGAGCAGTTCTTC.

There are a few counts of this clonotype. The chain links TRBV5-1 to TRBJ1-1; D not resolved. CDR3 length: 16 residues. V dropped 0 bases and J dropped 1 base, with 13 bases sitting between them. The germline gives CDR1 SGHRS, CDR2 YFSETQ. The CDR3 DNA follows: TGCGCCAGCAGCTTGGGGTTCGCGGGTCGGAACACTGAAGCTTTCTTT. This gives the protein CASSLGFAGRNTEAFF.

This clonotype was counted between two and nine times. The V call is TRBV4-2, the J call TRBJ1-2; D remains ambiguous. This CDR3 has 14 residues. From germline, CDR1 is LGHNA and CDR2 YNFKEQ. V lost 4 bases, J lost 3 bases, and 12 bases lay in between. The CDR3 nucleotides are TGTGCCAGCAGCCCTCGGGTGGGCGACTATGGCTACACCTTC. As protein: CASSPRVGDYGYTF.

A few counts support this clonotype. V is TRBV10-3 and J is TRBJ1-4; the D is unclear. V lost 6 bases and J lost 2, with 7 bases in between. Germline CDR1 and CDR2: ENHRY and SYGVKD. There are 13 residues in the CDR3. CDR3 sequence (DNA): TGTGCCATCAGCAAGGACACTAATGAAAAACTGTTTTTT. It encodes CAISKDTNEKLFF.